This entry features one T cell receptor beta chain sequence. The sample is drawn from a study of blood T cell repertoires in COVID-19. Turning to the study itself: Both acute and convalescent COVID-19 samples were obtained from the United States, Italy and Spain. Sample material is recorded as cDNA or gDNA derived from T cells, B-cell-depleted T cells, or PBMCs.

Original analysis: Estimated nucleated cell counts came from reference gene primer amplification. Using immunoSEQ multiplex PCR, the repertoire was profiled, and TCRdb retains in-frame clones only, with some absent. V and J calls plus clone size are reproduced from that table; the DNA served to infer D and trimming. The table shows about 120,000 clones, with about 90% occurring only once. This TCR was recovered from a woman between 45 and 65 years old with acute or convalescent COVID-19. The sequenced sample consisted of peripheral blood.

The CDR3 reads CASSFKGTPGDIQYF. As DNA, the CDR3 is TGTGCCAGCAGTTTCAAAGGGACCCCGGGGGACATTCAGTACTTC. The chain combines TRBV6-5 with TRBJ2-4; maybe TRBD2 (6 bases). In germline, CDR1 is MNHEY, CDR2 SVGAGI. Trimming took 4 bases from V and 8 from J, leaving 18 bases between them. The CDR3 runs 15 residues.